The present T cell receptor beta chain was sequenced within a study of blood T cell repertoires in COVID-19 (dated by TCRdb to about 2020). The study in broad terms: Samples from collaborators originated in the United States, Italy and Spain and spanned both the acute and convalescent phases of COVID-19. The material from the prospective study consisted of cDNA or gDNA derived from T cells, B-cell-depleted T cells, or PBMCs. Deeply sampled blood TCRbeta repertoires from subjects exposed to, actively infected with, or recovered from COVID-19 were included in the dataset. The repertoires were released in a freely available public database intended as a resource for research on the immune response to SARS-CoV-2. The samples were drawn from the first 160 participants of the ongoing ImmuneRACE study and from 950 to 1,500 subjects provided by 6 global collaborators. Sample metadata almost always included a de-identified subject ID, COVID-19 status, age in years and sex. HLA class I and class II types, where available, came from metadata supplied by the sample provider rather than from assay-based typing.

TCRbeta CDR3 regions were amplified from genomic DNA using the immunoSEQ Assay, a bias-controlled multiplex PCR. Turning to the authors' computational methods: Within the assay, amplification of reference gene primers was used to estimate how many nucleated cells each sample contained. To quantify the absolute abundance of each unique TCRbeta CDR3 rearrangement, sequence reads were collapsed and filtered. For each sample, productive Simpson clonality was calculated as the square root of Simpson's diversity index across productive rearrangements. Here the immuneACCESS table is served through TCRdb, limited to in-frame sequences with V and J called. Missing clones are a known gap in these copies; in checked studies unresolved V genes cover under half, and the rest lacks a known reason. That table furnishes V, J and clone size, whereas the DNA furnished D and trimming. The sample table shows roughly 130,000 clones, and just over 85% are seen once. The top ten clones comprise almost 4.5% of the sample.

The collaborating institutions used their own protocols to collect whole blood in K2EDTA tubes. For TCRbeta analysis, collaborator samples were shipped as frozen whole blood, as isolated PBMCs, or as DNA extracted from either sample type. A note on this clone: Its antigen has not been determined. Base qualities are missing; no much larger clone stands one base away.

Study-wide conclusions, independent of this receptor: How much clinical and demographic metadata was included differed by source and by participant, and the metadata was provided uncurated.

The specimen sequenced was peripheral blood. This clonotype was obtained from a man aged 40-55 years with acute or convalescent COVID-19.

In nucleotide form, the sequence is TGTGCCAGTAGTGGTACACGAGAGACCCAGTACTTC. It translates to CASSGTRETQYF. This sequence uses TRBV19 and TRBJ2-5; the D gene assignment is ambiguous. Based on the germline V gene (reference sequence), the CDR1 and CDR2 sequences are LNHDA and SQIVND. Trimming costs V 5 bases and J 4 bases, and their ends lie 8 bases apart. The CDR3, cysteine through phenylalanine, is 12 amino acids long. The kept DNA is CDR3 alone, 36 bases in frame from the first base.